The T cell receptor (beta chain) under discussion was sequenced for a study of blood T cell repertoires in COVID-19. Study details: In each case, the material was cDNA or gDNA derived from T cells, B-cell-depleted T cells, or PBMCs.

Clones were read by immunoSEQ multiplex PCR, and TCRdb kept only the in-frame ones, dropping some. The sample consists of 110,000 to 150,000 clones, about 91% of them appearing once. V was shortened by 0 bases and J by 1 base, with 7 bases between the two germline ends. CDR1 and CDR2 (germline): KGHSH, LQKENI. The CDR3 spans 14 residues. The chain has TRBV18 and TRBJ2-7; D unclear. The receptor was derived from a woman in her sixties with acute or convalescent COVID-19. Sample: peripheral blood. The DNA for the CDR3 is TGTGCCAGCTCACCACCTGCCGGGTCCTACGAGCAGTACTTC. Protein product: CASSPPAGSYEQYF.